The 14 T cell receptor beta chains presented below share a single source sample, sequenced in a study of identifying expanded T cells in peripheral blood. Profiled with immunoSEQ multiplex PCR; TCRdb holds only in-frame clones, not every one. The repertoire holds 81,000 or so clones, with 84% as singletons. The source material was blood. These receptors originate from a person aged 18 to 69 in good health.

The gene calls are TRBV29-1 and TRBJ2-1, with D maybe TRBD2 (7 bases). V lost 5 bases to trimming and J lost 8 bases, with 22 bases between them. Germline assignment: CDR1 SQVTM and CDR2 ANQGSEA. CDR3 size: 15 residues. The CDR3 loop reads CSVQGAGPGGDEQFF. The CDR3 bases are TGCAGCGTTCAAGGGGCGGGCCCGGGGGGCGATGAGCAGTTCTTC.

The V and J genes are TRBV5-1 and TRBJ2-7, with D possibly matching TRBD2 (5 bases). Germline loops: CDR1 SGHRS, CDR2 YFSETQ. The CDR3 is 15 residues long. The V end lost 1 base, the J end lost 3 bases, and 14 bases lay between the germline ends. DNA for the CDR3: TGCGCCAGCAGCTTGTCAGCTCCGGAGGACTACGAGCAGTACTTC. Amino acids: CASSLSAPEDYEQYF.

The CDR3 protein is CASTSGSGNYEQYF. The CDR3 DNA follows: TGTGCCAGCACCTCGGGTAGCGGGAACTACGAGCAGTACTTC. This chain connects TRBV5-4 to TRBJ2-7; 8 bases fit TRBD2. The germline CDR1 and CDR2 sequences are SGHNT and YYREEE (reference sequence). CDR3 length: 14 amino acids. With V trimmed by 6 bases and J by 3 bases, 8 bases remained unmatched.

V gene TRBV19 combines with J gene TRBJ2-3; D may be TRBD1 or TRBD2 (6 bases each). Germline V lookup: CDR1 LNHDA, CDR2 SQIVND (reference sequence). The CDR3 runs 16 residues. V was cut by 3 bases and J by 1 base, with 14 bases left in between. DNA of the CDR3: TGTGCCAGTAGTATGGGGGCGGGGCGAGGCACAGATACGCAGTATTTT. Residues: CASSMGAGRGTDTQYF.

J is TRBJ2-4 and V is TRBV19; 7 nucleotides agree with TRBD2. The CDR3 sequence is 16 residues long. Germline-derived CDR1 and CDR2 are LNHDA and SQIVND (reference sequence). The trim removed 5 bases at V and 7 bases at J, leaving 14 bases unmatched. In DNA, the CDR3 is TGTGCCAGTAGTGCCCTCGTGGGGGGGAGAGGGAACATTCAGTACTTC. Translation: CASSALVGGRGNIQYF. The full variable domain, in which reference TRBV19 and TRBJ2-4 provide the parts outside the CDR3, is DGGITQSPKYLFRKEGQNVTLSCEQNLNHDAMYWYRQDPGQGLRLIYYSQIVNDFQKGDIAEGYSVSREKKESFPLTVTSAQKNPTAFYLCASSALVGGRGNIQYFGAGTRLSVL.

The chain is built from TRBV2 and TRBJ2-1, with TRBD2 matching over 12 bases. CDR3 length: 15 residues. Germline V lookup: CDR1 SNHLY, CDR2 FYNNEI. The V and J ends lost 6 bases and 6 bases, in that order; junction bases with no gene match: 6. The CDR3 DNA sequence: TGTGCCAGCAGGTCAGGACTAGCGGGACTCAATGAGCAGTTCTTC. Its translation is CASRSGLAGLNEQFF.

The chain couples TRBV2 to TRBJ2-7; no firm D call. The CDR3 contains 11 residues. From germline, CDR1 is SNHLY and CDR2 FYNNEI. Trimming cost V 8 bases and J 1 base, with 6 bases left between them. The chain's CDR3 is CASEESYEQYF. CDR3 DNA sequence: TGTGCCAGCGAGGAGTCCTACGAGCAGTACTTC.

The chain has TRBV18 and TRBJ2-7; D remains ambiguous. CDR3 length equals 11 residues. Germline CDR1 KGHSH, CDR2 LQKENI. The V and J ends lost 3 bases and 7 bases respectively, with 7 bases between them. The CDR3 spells CASSPDQEQYF. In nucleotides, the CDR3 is TGTGCCAGCTCACCCGACCAAGAGCAGTACTTC.

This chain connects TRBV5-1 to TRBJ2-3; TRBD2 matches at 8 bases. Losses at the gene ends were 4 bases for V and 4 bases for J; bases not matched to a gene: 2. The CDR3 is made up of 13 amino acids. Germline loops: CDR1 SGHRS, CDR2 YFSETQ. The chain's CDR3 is CASSAGRADTQYF. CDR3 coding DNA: TGCGCCAGCAGCGCCGGGAGGGCAGATACGCAGTATTTT.

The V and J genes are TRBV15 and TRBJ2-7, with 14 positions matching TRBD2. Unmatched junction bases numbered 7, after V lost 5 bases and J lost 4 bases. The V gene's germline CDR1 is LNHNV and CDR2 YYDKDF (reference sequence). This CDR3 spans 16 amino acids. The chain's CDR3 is CATSSGTSGSVYEQYF. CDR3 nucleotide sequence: TGTGCCACCAGCTCGGGGACTAGCGGGAGTGTTTACGAGCAGTACTTC.

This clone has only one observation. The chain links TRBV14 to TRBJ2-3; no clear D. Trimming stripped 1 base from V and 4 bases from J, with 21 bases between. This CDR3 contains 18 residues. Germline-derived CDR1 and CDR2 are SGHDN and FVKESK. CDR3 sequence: CASSQGLRAAPFPDTQYF. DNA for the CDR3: TGTGCCAGCAGCCAAGGTTTACGGGCCGCCCCCTTTCCAGATACGCAGTATTTT.

This chain's CDR3 is CASSEGHPYEQYF. The CDR3 DNA reads TGTGCCAGCAGTGAGGGTCACCCCTACGAGCAGTACTTC. The genes are TRBV2 and TRBJ2-7; D not resolved. CDR1 and CDR2 (germline): SNHLY, FYNNEI. V lost 3 bases, J lost 2 bases, and 8 bases lay in between. The CDR3 sequence is 13 residues long.

CDR3 sequence: CASSQERGTRELFF. The CDR3 bases are TGCGCCAGCAGCCAAGAAAGGGGGACCCGGGAGCTGTTTTTT. This chain connects TRBV4-3 to TRBJ2-2; D possibly corresponds to TRBD1 (6 bases). Per the germline V gene, CDR1 is LGHNA and CDR2 is YSLEER. V lost 0 bases and J 9 bases, leaving 11 bases between the germline ends. The length of the CDR3 is 14 residues.

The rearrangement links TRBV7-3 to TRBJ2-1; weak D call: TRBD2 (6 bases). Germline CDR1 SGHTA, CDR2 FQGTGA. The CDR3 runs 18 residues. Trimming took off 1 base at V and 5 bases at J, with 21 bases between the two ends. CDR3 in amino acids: CASSLKPTGLPWNNEQFF. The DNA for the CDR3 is TGTGCCAGCAGCTTAAAGCCCACGGGACTCCCTTGGAACAATGAGCAGTTCTTC.